Detailed here is one T cell receptor beta chain. No antigen is known for it. Deletions cut 4 bases from V and 1 base from J, with 15 bases between. The CDR3 runs to 16 residues. Germline loops: CDR1 LNHDA, CDR2 SQIVND (reference sequence). Source study methods: ImmunoSEQ junction-only sequences lacked quality scores, so their filtering differed. Using immunoSEQ multiplex PCR, the repertoire was profiled, and TCRdb retains in-frame clones only, with some absent. Clone size and the V and J calls come from that table; the DNA yielded D and trimming. Altogether hundreds of thousands of clones are present, 70% to 80% being singletons, with the ten largest covering approximately 12%. This record comes from a study of shared clonotypes between healthy human individuals. Overall study: The donor group consisted of a couple of women and a few men, aged 18 to 49. Study-level findings and limits: Collection of samples was limited to blood; tissue repertoires likely differ.

The chain uses TRBV19 and TRBJ2-3, with D possibly being TRBD2 (6 bases). The TCR was taken from a woman in her 40s in good health. Some clones in this sample may be carry-over from other donors' samples. Source material: PBMCs. The CDR3, as DNA: TGTGCCAGTAGTAGCCTTACGGCTAGCGGCACAGATACGCAGTATTTT. Its protein is CASSSLTASGTDTQYF.